The source of this T cell receptor (beta chain) is a study of PD-L1 blockade in urothelial cancer. Study-wide results and caveats: Tumor-associated clones in the blood of durable-benefit patients grew more at 3 weeks.

V was shortened by 0 bases and J by 5 bases, with 8 bases between the two germline ends. The CDR3 is 13 residues long. Germline-derived CDR1 and CDR2 are SGDLS and YYNGEE. The protocol was immunoSEQ multiplex PCR, while the TCRdb copy is restricted to in-frame clones and leaves out a portion. The repertoire holds around 62,000 clones, with roughly 86% as singletons. On this clone itself: The antigen remains unidentified.

Time point defined: peripheral blood 6 weeks after treatment start. This chain links TRBV9 with TRBJ2-5; D remains ambiguous. Sequenced here: PBMCs, sampled around atezolizumab (anti-PD-L1) treatment. The TCR was taken from a man in his 60s with urothelial cancer. As DNA, the CDR3 is TGTGCCAGCAGCGTAGGACTGTGGGAGACCCAGTACTTC. This codes for CASSVGLWETQYF.